The 27 T cell receptor beta chains below come from one sample, sequenced in a study of Ad26.COV2.S vaccination and SARS-CoV-2 variants. Specified treatment: some 19 received Ad26.COV2.S at low or high dose, single or two shots; roughly 5 received placebo; per-sample allocation not given. The samples were gathered on day 63 after the first injection of vaccine or placebo. Repertoires were generated with immunoSEQ multiplex PCR, while TCRdb's copy carries only in-frame clones and drops some. The sample holds over 350,000 clones; 70% to 90% are singletons and the top ten take roughly 3.5%. The material sequenced was peripheral blood, taken in a trial of Ad26.COV2.S vaccine versus placebo. The origin of the receptors is a person between 18 and 59 years old who received the Ad26.COV2.S COVID-19 vaccine or a placebo.

The V and J genes are TRBV6-2 or TRBV6-3 and TRBJ2-7; 7 bases match TRBD1. This CDR3 has 17 amino acids. Germline values: CDR1 MNHEY, CDR2 SVGEGT. V shed 2 bases and J 3 bases; nucleotides not matched to a gene: 13. CDR3: CASSYHSRDRGSYEQYF. In DNA, the CDR3 is TGTGCCAGCAGTTACCATTCCCGGGACAGAGGGAGCTACGAGCAGTACTTC.

The genes are TRBV7-6 and TRBJ2-3, with D possibly matching TRBD1 (5 bases). Germline-derived CDR1 and CDR2 are SGHVS and FNYEAQ. The CDR3 spans 15 residues. The V gene lost 5 bases and the J gene lost 2 bases, with 14 bases spanning the gap. Written as DNA, the CDR3 is TGTGCCAGCAGCAAGGACAACAGACTCACAGATACGCAGTATTTT. Translation: CASSKDNRLTDTQYF. Variable domain in full (rest from reference TRBV7-6 and TRBJ2-3): GAGVSQSPRYKVTKRGQDVALRCDPISGHVSLYWYRQALGQGPEFLTYFNYEAQQDKSGLPNDRFSAERPEGSISTLTIQRTEQRDSAMYRCASSKDNRLTDTQYFGPGTRLTVL.

This chain joins TRBV29-1 and TRBJ2-1, with D possibly being TRBD1 (5 bases). The V and J ends lost 5 bases and 4 bases respectively, with 9 bases between them. The CDR3 has 12 amino acids. Per germline, CDR1 SQVTM and CDR2 ANQGSEA. CDR3 loop: CSVSDRYNEQFF. DNA of the CDR3: TGCAGCGTTTCAGACAGATACAATGAGCAGTTCTTC.

The V gene is TRBV29-1, the J gene TRBJ2-5; D possibly corresponds to TRBD2 (6 bases). CDR1 is SQVTM, CDR2 ANQGSEA, per germline. The V and J ends lost 4 bases and 2 bases respectively, with 11 bases between them. This CDR3 has 13 amino acids. In DNA form, the CDR3 reads TGCAGCGTTGGAGTGGGGGGACAAGAGACCCAGTACTTC. It is translated as CSVGVGGQETQYF.

This chain links TRBV6-6 with TRBJ1-1, with no clear D. The CDR3 extends over 15 amino acids. In germline, CDR1 is MNHNY, CDR2 SVGAGI (reference sequence). Trimming pared 0 bases from V and 1 base from J, leaving 9 bases between. The CDR3 reads CASSYSGSGNTEAFF. Here the CDR3 DNA reads TGTGCCAGCAGTTACTCAGGGTCGGGGAACACTGAAGCTTTCTTT.

The V call is TRBV25-1, the J call TRBJ2-5, with 8 bases that match TRBD1. J lost 4 bases, V lost 3 bases, and 7 bases had no gene match. Germline V CDR1 and CDR2: MGHDK, SYGVNS. The CDR3 has 15 residues. CDR3 bases: TGTGCCAGCAGTGAGTTTCAGGGGGCCGGAGAGACCCAGTACTTC. Protein product: CASSEFQGAGETQYF.

This clone was found a few times. The chain combines TRBV3-1 (or the pseudogene TRBV3-2) with TRBJ1-6, with D hard to call. The CDR3 contains 16 residues. The germline CDR1 and CDR2 sequences are LGHDT and YNNKEL (reference sequence). V was trimmed by 1 base and J by 10 bases, leaving 17 bases between them. The CDR3 coding sequence is TGTGCCAGCAGCCAAGGGACGTGGCCGATGGGATCACCCCTCCACTTT. It is translated as CASSQGTWPMGSPLHF.

Comment on this clone: Other DNA sequences in this specimen translate into the identical CDR3. The chain employs TRBV5-1 and TRBJ1-6; maybe TRBD1 (5 bases). Trimming took off 0 bases at V and 7 bases at J, with 14 bases between the two ends. The CDR3 covers 16 residues. Germline V gene data show CDR1 as SGHRS and CDR2 as YFSETQ. The CDR3 coding sequence is TGCGCCAGCAGCTTGGCGGGGGTAGTATACAATTCACCCCTCCACTTT. Its protein product is CASSLAGVVYNSPLHF.

This clone was found a few times. The chain recombines TRBV30 with TRBJ2-7, with 7 bases fitting TRBD2. The trim removed 2 bases at V and 2 bases at J, leaving 3 bases unmatched. In germline, CDR1 is GTSNPN, CDR2 SVGIG (reference sequence). There are 13 residues in the CDR3. This chain's CDR3 is CAWSPGGPYEQYF. Here the CDR3 DNA reads TGTGCCTGGAGTCCGGGAGGACCCTACGAGCAGTACTTC.

V is TRBV3-1 (or the pseudogene TRBV3-2) and J is TRBJ1-2; D gene uncertain. Germline V CDR1 and CDR2: LGHDT, YNNKEL (reference sequence). V was shortened by 4 bases and J by 0 bases, with 6 bases between the two germline ends. The length of the CDR3 is 13 residues. DNA of the CDR3: TGTGCCAGCAGCCCCTCGGCTAACTATGGCTACACCTTC. Translated, it gives CASSPSANYGYTF.

The chain joins TRBV5-1 to TRBJ2-2, with D unresolved. Trimming cost V 0 bases and J 0 bases, with 6 bases left between them. Germline-derived CDR1 and CDR2 are SGHRS and YFSETQ. The CDR3 consists of 15 residues. CDR3 loop: CASSLGDTNTGELFF. DNA of the CDR3: TGCGCCAGCAGCTTGGGGGATACGAACACCGGGGAGCTGTTTTTT.

J is TRBJ1-1 and V is TRBV11-2; tentative D call: TRBD1 (6 bases). The CDR3 is made up of 15 amino acids. Trimming left V 3 bases short and J 4 bases short, with 15 bases between. The V gene's germline CDR1 is SGHAT and CDR2 FQNNGV. CDR3 sequence reads: CASSFSRQVVTEAFF. The CDR3 nucleotides read TGTGCCAGCAGCTTCTCAAGACAGGTAGTCACTGAAGCTTTCTTT.

V and J are TRBV27 and TRBJ1-1, with D tentatively TRBD1 (6 bases). The CDR3 runs to 11 residues. Germline CDR1 reads MNHEY; CDR2 reads SMNVEV (reference sequence). V was shortened by 9 bases and J by 7 bases, with 12 bases between the two germline ends. The CDR3 DNA reads as TGTGCCAGTCGATCAGGGGTTGAAGCTTTCTTT. Its protein product is CASRSGVEAFF.

The chain uses TRBV5-1 and TRBJ1-1; TRBD1 agrees at 7 bases. The CDR3 totals 18 residues. CDR1 SGHRS and CDR2 YFSETQ come from the germline V gene. Trimming took 4 bases from V and 0 from J; bases not matched to a gene: 15. Written as DNA, the CDR3 is TGCGCCAGCAGCAAGGACGCAGGGGGGTTTTCCATGAACACTGAAGCTTTCTTT. This sequence encodes CASSKDAGGFSMNTEAFF. Full variable domain (remainder filled in from reference TRBV5-1 and TRBJ1-1): KAGVTQTPRYLIKTRGQQVTLSCSPISGHRSVSWYQQTPGQGLQFLFEYFSETQRNKGNFPGRFSGRQFSNSRSEMNVSTLELGDSALYLCASSKDAGGFSMNTEAFFGQGTRLTVV.

The chain employs TRBV5-4 and TRBJ2-3, with TRBD2 identical over 7 bases. Germline loops: CDR1 SGHNT, CDR2 YYREEE (reference sequence). This CDR3 comprises 16 residues. The ends lost 0 bases at V and 6 bases at J; junction bases unmatched: 10. The CDR3 sequence is CASSLAEWAGEDTQYF. DNA of the CDR3: TGTGCCAGCAGCTTGGCGGAATGGGCGGGAGAGGATACGCAGTATTTT.

The chain has TRBV6-5 and TRBJ1-2; D is unclear. The CDR3 is made up of 15 amino acids. The germline V gene encodes CDR1 MNHEY and CDR2 SVGAGI. With 0 bases removed from V and 0 bases from J, the gap between germline ends came to 8 bases. The CDR3 nucleotides read TGTGCCAGCAGTTACTCTAGTCGATCTAACTATGGCTACACCTTC. Its protein product is CASSYSSRSNYGYTF.

The chain links TRBV5-1 to TRBJ1-1; D uncertain. The V and J ends lost 2 bases and 5 bases respectively, with 10 bases between them. CDR1 and CDR2 (germline): SGHRS, YFSETQ. This CDR3 is 13 amino acids long. In nucleotides, the CDR3 is TGCGCCAGCAGCTTACAGATCAATACTGAAGCTTTCTTT. Protein sequence: CASSLQINTEAFF.

The gene calls are TRBV3-1 (or the pseudogene TRBV3-2) and TRBJ2-2, with D unresolved. Trimming left V 5 bases short and J 1 base short, with 8 bases between. This CDR3 comprises 14 residues. CDR1 is LGHDT, CDR2 YNNKEL, per germline (reference sequence). The CDR3 DNA sequence: TGTGCCAGCAGCGCCCGACTGAACACCGGGGAGCTGTTTTTT. Translated, it gives CASSARLNTGELFF.

This chain joins TRBV12-5 and TRBJ1-4; 8 positions agree with TRBD1. V shed 6 bases and J 8 bases; nucleotides not matched to a gene: 8. The CDR3 length is 14 residues. Germline loops: CDR1 LGHNT, CDR2 FRNRAP. CDR3 amino acids: CASGPGQGGEKLFF. The CDR3 bases are TGTGCTAGTGGCCCTGGACAGGGAGGCGAAAAACTGTTTTTT.

The chain recombines TRBV10-1 with TRBJ2-7; perhaps TRBD1 as D (5 bases). V gave up 3 bases and J gave up 5 bases, with 11 bases separating them. CDR3 length equals 13 residues. Germline CDR1 is WNHNN and CDR2 is SYGVQD (reference sequence). This chain's CDR3 is CASSESGNHEQYF. The CDR3 DNA is TGCGCCAGCAGTGAATCAGGGAACCACGAGCAGTACTTC.

This chain joins TRBV6-5 and TRBJ1-4; 9 bases map to TRBD1. The CDR3 is 14 amino acids. The V gene's germline CDR1 is MNHEY and CDR2 SVGAGI. V shed 6 bases, J shed 8 bases, and the junction held 7 bases outside the gene matches. The CDR3 DNA reads as TGTGCCAGCAGGATACAGGGGGCAGGAGAAAAACTGTTTTTT. Translated: CASRIQGAGEKLFF.

The chain has TRBV6-5 and TRBJ2-2, with D possibly TRBD2 on 6 matching bases. The V and J ends lost 6 bases and 1 base respectively, with 12 bases between them. This CDR3 has 15 residues. Germline CDR1 and CDR2: MNHEY and SVGAGI. CDR3 residues: CASSPGRGNTGELFF. In nucleotides, the CDR3 is TGTGCCAGCAGCCCGGGGCGGGGGAACACCGGGGAGCTGTTTTTT.

This clone was counted a few times. The V call is TRBV29-1, the J call TRBJ1-1; D gene ambiguous. With 7 bases removed from V and 0 bases from J, the gap between germline ends came to 12 bases. The CDR3 consists of 13 residues. The germline V gene encodes CDR1 SQVTM and CDR2 ANQGSEA. CDR3 region: CSASDGLNTEAFF. The CDR3, as DNA: TGCAGCGCTTCGGACGGATTGAACACTGAAGCTTTCTTT.

The V call is TRBV9, the J call TRBJ1-2, with 8 positions matching TRBD1. CDR1 is SGDLS, CDR2 YYNGEE, per germline. The J segment lost 7 bases and the V segment lost 4 bases, leaving 9 bases of the junction unmatched. The CDR3 runs to 14 residues. The CDR3 DNA reads TGTGCCAGCAGCCCCACAGGGGGTAGAGCTGGCTACACCTTC. Encoded protein: CASSPTGGRAGYTF.

A single count supports this clone. The chain joins TRBV19 to TRBJ1-5; 7 bases agree with TRBD1. V shed 7 bases, J shed 6 bases, and the junction held 6 bases outside the gene matches. The CDR3 contains 13 residues. Per germline, CDR1 LNHDA and CDR2 SQIVND (reference sequence). This chain's CDR3 is CASTTGVGQPQHF. The DNA of the CDR3 is TGTGCCAGTACCACAGGGGTGGGTCAGCCCCAGCATTTT.

The chain employs TRBV4-1 and TRBJ1-1; TRBD1 matches at 12 bases. The CDR3 is 17 amino acids. Germline V gives CDR1 MGHRA, CDR2 YSYEKL. The junction had 10 bases not matched to a gene; V was cut back by 4 bases and J by 4 bases. The CDR3 reads CASSPGQGARGATEAFF. In DNA, the CDR3 is TGCGCCAGCAGCCCGGGACAGGGGGCGCGCGGGGCCACTGAAGCTTTCTTT.

The chain employs TRBV6-6 and TRBJ1-6, with 7 nucleotides matching TRBD1. Germline lookup yields CDR1 MNHNY and CDR2 SVGAGI (reference sequence). The V gene end was trimmed by 7 bases and the J gene end by 5 bases; junction bases not matched to a gene: 5. The CDR3 has 14 amino acids. This CDR3 is CASKGTENNSPLHF. As DNA, the CDR3 is TGTGCCAGCAAAGGGACAGAGAATAATTCACCCCTCCACTTT.